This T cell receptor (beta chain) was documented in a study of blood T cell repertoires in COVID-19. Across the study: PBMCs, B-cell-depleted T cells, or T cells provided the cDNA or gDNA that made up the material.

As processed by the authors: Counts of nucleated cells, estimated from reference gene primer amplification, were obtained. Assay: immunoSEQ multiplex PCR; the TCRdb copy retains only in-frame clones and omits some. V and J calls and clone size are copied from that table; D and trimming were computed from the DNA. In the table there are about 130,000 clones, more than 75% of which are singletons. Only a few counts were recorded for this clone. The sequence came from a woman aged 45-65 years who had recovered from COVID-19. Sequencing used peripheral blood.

CDR3 DNA: TGTGCCAGCAGTCCCGACAGGTATCAGCCCCAGCATTTT. Encoded protein: CASSPDRYQPQHF. The chain combines TRBV12-3 or TRBV12-4 with TRBJ1-5; maybe TRBD1 (6 bases). The V and J ends lost 5 bases and 5 bases respectively, with 10 bases between them. This CDR3 spans 13 amino acids.